This TCR beta chain derives from a study of Graves' ophthalmopathy and Graves' hyperthyroidism. V was clipped by 1 base and J by 5 bases, with 9 bases between them. Germline V lookup: CDR1 SGHTA, CDR2 FQGNSA. CDR3 size: 13 residues. This clonotype was seen a single time. From RNA, the CDR3 regions of TCR beta chains were amplified and sequenced. RT-PCR in the first round used HTBI primers; a second-round multiplex PCR followed. TCRdb re-called the multiplex PCR reads through MiXCR, storing one row per CDR3 protein. The sample comprises approximately 700,000 distinct CDR3 sequences, 40% of which are singletons, and less than 55% rests with the top ten.

The sequence derives from an adult man with Graves' ophthalmopathy. The material sequenced was peripheral blood. The chain is built from TRBV7-2 and TRBJ2-7, with no clear D. As DNA, the CDR3 is TGTGCCAGCAGCTTAGACAGTACTCACGAGCAGTACTTC. It encodes CASSLDSTHEQYF.